Here is one TCR beta chain with its context. The source of the sample is a study of identical twins. TCRdb called the 5' RACE reads again in MiXCR, with one record for every CDR3 protein. The sample consists of some 1,600,000 distinct CDR3 sequences, less than 35% of them appearing once. The clonotype was recovered from a newborn girl in good health. The specimen sequenced was cord blood.

The CDR3 region is CASSYLTSGKSADTQYF. The CDR3 region has the DNA TGTGCCAGCAGCTATTTGACTAGCGGGAAGTCTGCAGATACGCAGTATTTT. The chain joins TRBV5-6 to TRBJ2-3; 11 nucleotides align to TRBD2. The V and J ends lost 3 bases and 4 bases, in that order; junction bases with no gene match: 10. The CDR3 consists of 17 residues. Germline CDR1 SGHDT, CDR2 YYEEEE.